Here is one TCR beta chain with its context. The data were obtained in a study of T cell changes during pregnancy in multiple sclerosis. CDR1 and CDR2 (germline): PRHDT, FYEKMQ (reference sequence). V dropped 5 bases and J dropped 2; count of bases not matched to a gene: 10. The CDR3 totals 16 residues. Sequencing used immunoSEQ multiplex PCR; TCRdb keeps in-frame clones, though not all of them. The top ten clones hold roughly 1.7% of a sample with fewer than 85,000 clones, about 90% of them seen once. The sequencing here drew on peripheral blood, taken in the first trimester of pregnancy. The receptor was isolated from a female donor in good health, enrolled as a control in a pregnancy study. The chain carries TRBV13 and TRBJ2-7; 9 bases align to TRBD2. The CDR3 loop is CASSPGGGRGTYEQYF. For the CDR3, the DNA is TGTGCCAGCAGCCCCGGGGGCGGGAGGGGGACCTACGAGCAGTACTTC.